This entry describes one T cell receptor beta chain. This clone was seen only once. The specificity of this receptor is unknown. Base quality data are lacking; no much larger clone is found one base away. This record belongs to a study of T cell repertoires in ileal Crohn's disease (dated by TCRdb to between 2018 and 2020). Notes on the research overall: At the time of surgery, roughly 34% of patients were active smokers, and the median duration of disease was around eight years. All patients had surgery for a complication: stricturing disease in about 60% and penetrating disease in about 39%. Roughly half of the patients were given postoperative therapy, with ten to eleven receiving thiopurines and under 20 receiving anti-TNF agents. The M6 samples were biopsies of the neoterminal ileum collected during postoperative colonoscopy. The TCR repertoire was analysed in about 55 patients with Crohn's disease drawn from a prospective multicentre cohort. Running in parallel with the study was a multicentre cohort set up to find predictors of early endoscopic recurrence following ileocolonic resection. Endoscopic postoperative recurrence was defined as a Rutgeerts score above i0. A total of about 170 mucosal samples from 60 or so patients were sequenced, collected from several sites on the surgical specimen and at postoperative endoscopy. General conclusions and limits of the study: More high-frequency clones were carried by sorted CD8 T cells than by CD4 T cells, suggesting that mucosal expansions were mainly CD8. Endoscopic recurrence was found to be associated with higher high-frequency clone percentages at surgery, and recurrence was observed in all patients with clonality above 26.8% (18/57). Only a subgroup of patients, of unstated size, had mucosal CD4 and CD8 T cells sorted and sequenced. A significantly higher proportion of clonal expansions was observed in active smokers at surgery than in non-smokers (25.9% vs 17.9%, p=0.02). Postoperative endoscopy timing varied within the first year after surgery, with a median delay of roughly seven months.

Five hundred nanograms of biopsy DNA per sample were submitted for commercial TCRB immunosequencing. CDR3 regions were amplified from genomic DNA by Adaptive Biotechnology using a two-step, amplification bias-controlled multiplex PCR. The first PCR used primers for every V and J gene segment; the second PCR added barcodes and Illumina adapters. CDR3 libraries were sequenced using an Illumina instrument. In the authors' own workflow: Vendor-provided pipelines were combined with custom analysis of raw data in R/Bioconductor under R version 3.3.0. Clonality, which ranges from 0 to 1, was calculated as the inverse of the normalised Shannon entropy across all productive clones. The repertoire share taken up by the top 100 clones defined high-frequency clones, and only clones that passed a 95% confidence test were kept. The Simpson index measured repertoire diversity, and the Morisita-Horn index measured overlap between samples. TCRdb obtained this table from immuneACCESS and retained in-frame rearrangements with V and J assigned. These tables miss some clones; where compared with another copy, unresolved V genes account for less than half of the shortfall, and the remainder is unexplained. The V and J calls and clone size are taken from that table; D and trimming were inferred from the DNA. Here the sample has 9,500 to 11,000 clones; approximately 77% occur a single time. Jointly, the top ten make up approximately 7.7% of the sample.

The time point tag for this specimen amounts to: neoterminal ileum biopsy at postoperative endoscopy, about 6 months after surgery. Adults with ileal or ileocolonic Crohn's disease for whom ileocolonic resection was indicated were considered eligible. Whole ileal mucosal biopsies were stored frozen at -80°C before DNA extraction. A TRizol-based method was used to extract genomic DNA from the frozen whole biopsies, and the DNA was quantified with a NanoDrop 2000 spectrophotometer. The CDR3, cysteine through phenylalanine, is 13 amino acids long. Here the CDR3 DNA is all that survives: 39 bases in frame from base 1. The germline V gene encodes CDR1 SEHNR and CDR2 FQNEAQ (reference sequence). The trim is 7 bases for V and 5 bases for J, with a gap of 14 bases between the germline ends.

The clonotype comes from an adult with Crohn's disease. Sequenced material: ileal tissue. The sequence is built from TRBV7-9 and TRBJ1-2, and perhaps TRBD1 as D gene, on 6 matching bases. This receptor has the CDR3 CASKAGDPYGYTF. In nucleotide form, the sequence is TGTGCCAGCAAAGCAGGGGACCCATATGGCTACACCTTC.